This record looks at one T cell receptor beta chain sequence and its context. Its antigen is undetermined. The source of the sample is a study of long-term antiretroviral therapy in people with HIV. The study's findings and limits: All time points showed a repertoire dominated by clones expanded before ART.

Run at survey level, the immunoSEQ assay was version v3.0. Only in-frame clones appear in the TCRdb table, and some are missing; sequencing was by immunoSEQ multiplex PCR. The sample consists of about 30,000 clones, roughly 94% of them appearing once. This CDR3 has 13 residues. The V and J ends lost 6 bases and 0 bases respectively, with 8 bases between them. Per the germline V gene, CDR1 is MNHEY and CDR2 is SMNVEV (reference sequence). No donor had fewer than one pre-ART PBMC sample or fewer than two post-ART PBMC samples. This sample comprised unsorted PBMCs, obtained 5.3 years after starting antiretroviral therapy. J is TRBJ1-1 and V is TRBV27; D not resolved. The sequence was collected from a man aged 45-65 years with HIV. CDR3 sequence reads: CASSQVMNTEAFF. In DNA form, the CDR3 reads TGTGCCAGCAGCCAGGTCATGAACACTGAAGCTTTCTTT.